Given below is one TCR beta chain in context. This entry is derived from a study of T cell changes during pregnancy in multiple sclerosis. Here immunoSEQ multiplex PCR was the method, and the copy in TCRdb shows in-frame clones only, minus some. The table records about 54,000 clones, around 92% of them present only once. The material sequenced was peripheral blood, taken after pregnancy. This TCR was sampled from a female donor in good health, enrolled as a control in a pregnancy study.

The CDR3 DNA sequence: TGTGCCAGCTCACGCCGACAGGGTGGATCTGGAAACACCATATATTTT. Translation gives CASSRRQGGSGNTIYF. This chain joins TRBV18 and TRBJ1-3; TRBD1 matches at 7 bases. Unmatched junction bases numbered 7, after V lost 4 bases and J lost 1 base. Per germline, CDR1 KGHSH and CDR2 LQKENI. The CDR3 contains 16 residues.